A single sample gave rise to the 22 T cell receptor beta chains below, sequenced in a study of blood T cells in healthy people across ages. With a J-beta primer mix and a sample-barcoded 5' primer, a second PCR ran about 7 to 12 cycles. TCRdb ran MiXCR on the 5' RACE reads and lists one entry per CDR3 protein. The table has roughly 1 million distinct CDR3 sequences, around 25% seen once. These same data were also listed under a study on T cells of mothers and their children.

Sequencing input: blood. These receptor sequences come from a girl under 10 years old in good health.

The chain couples TRBV5-1 to TRBJ2-5; possibly TRBD1 or TRBD2 for D (6 bases each). The J call is uncertain, as TRBJ2-7 better fits the DNA end. This CDR3 spans 14 amino acids. In germline, CDR1 is SGHRS, CDR2 YFSETQ. CDR3: CASSLGGALHEQYF. The CDR3 nucleotides read TGCGCCAGCAGCTTGGGGGGGGCCCTGCACGAGCAGTACTTC.

A few counts support this clonotype. The rearrangement joins TRBV12-3 or TRBV12-4 to TRBJ2-7; no clear D. The V and J ends lost 7 bases and 5 bases respectively, with 12 bases between them. The CDR3 consists of 12 residues. This CDR3 is CASTLGYDEQYF. The CDR3 DNA sequence: TGTGCCAGCACCTTAGGCTACGACGAGCAGTACTTC.

The chain couples TRBV24-1 to TRBJ2-2, with D hard to call. V was trimmed by 2 bases and J by 4 bases, leaving 10 bases between them. This CDR3 comprises 15 residues. The V gene's germline CDR1 is KGHDR and CDR2 SFDVKD. CDR3 sequence reads: CATSDSRLSTGELFF. In nucleotides, the CDR3 is TGTGCCACCAGTGATTCCCGGTTGTCCACCGGGGAGCTGTTTTTT.

The count of this clonotype is one. V gene TRBV7-9 combines with J gene TRBJ1-2; D may be TRBD1 (5 bases). V lost 0 bases, J lost 3 bases, and 11 bases lay in between. Germline loops: CDR1 SEHNR, CDR2 FQNEAQ (reference sequence). CDR3 length: 15 residues. DNA for the CDR3: TGTGCCAGCAGCTTAGCGCCCCAGGGCCACTATGGCTACACCTTC. Protein product: CASSLAPQGHYGYTF. Using reference TRBV7-9 and TRBJ1-2 for the parts outside the CDR3, the full variable domain is DTGVSQNPRHKITKRGQNVTFRCDPISEHNRLYWYRQTLGQGPEFLTYFQNEAQLEKSRLLSDRFSAERPKGSFSTLEIQRTEQGDSAMYLCASSLAPQGHYGYTFGSGTRLTVV.

The chain is built from TRBV29-1 and TRBJ1-1, with a possible D match to TRBD1 (5 bases). Trimming removed 3 bases at V and 6 bases at J, with 23 bases between. The CDR3 runs to 16 residues. Looked up from germline, CDR1 is SQVTM and CDR2 is ANQGSEA. CDR3 residues: CSVDTVQDTGNAEAFF. The CDR3 DNA reads as TGCAGCGTTGACACCGTACAGGACACGGGAAACGCTGAAGCTTTCTTT.

This clonotype was counted between two and nine times. The CDR3 here is CASSSTGGFGNTIYF. The CDR3 nucleotides read TGTGCCAGCAGCTCGACAGGGGGCTTTGGAAACACCATATATTTT. The rearrangement uses TRBV7-2 and TRBJ1-3; TRBD1 matches 10 bases. The trim removed 4 bases at V and 3 bases at J, leaving 3 bases unmatched. Germline CDR1 is SGHTA and CDR2 is FQGNSA. The CDR3 is 15 amino acids.

This clonotype was counted a few times. Here the CDR3 DNA reads TGTGCCAGCAGTACGGGACAGCTAGAGACCCAGTACTTC. This codes for CASSTGQLETQYF. The chain carries TRBV12-3 or TRBV12-4 and TRBJ2-5; 7 nucleotides line up with TRBD1. After removal of 5 bases from V and 4 bases from J, the junction contained 4 bases not matched to a gene. The CDR3 contains 13 residues.

This clonotype has a handful of counts. The V call is TRBV21-1, the J call TRBJ2-7; the tabulated D call, TRBD1, remains unverified against the DNA. TRBV21-1 is given as a pseudogene. The CDR3 runs to 14 residues. CDR3 in amino acids: CARRQGPPTYEQYF. CDR3 DNA: TGTGCCAGACGGCAGGGTCCCCCTACCTACGAGCAGTACTTT.

The chain couples TRBV10-1 to TRBJ1-6; no definite D call. Trimming shortened V by 7 bases and J by 0 bases, and 16 bases separated the two germline ends. Germline CDR1 and CDR2: WNHNN and SYGVQD (reference sequence). CDR3 length: 17 residues. The CDR3 spells CASTARASSSYNSPLHF. CDR3 bases: TGCGCCAGCACGGCTAGAGCTTCGAGCTCCTATAATTCACCCCTCCACTTT.

This clonotype was recorded a few times. A read error may explain this, as a much larger clone is one base away. Likely a read error: the CDR3 ends without its conserved phenylalanine or tryptophan. This chain links TRBV29-1 with TRBJ2-1; D is undetermined. The germline V gene has CDR1 SQVTM and CDR2 ANQGSEA. The V end lost 1 base, the J end lost 2 bases, and 3 bases lay between the germline ends. The CDR3 sequence is 12 residues long. CDR3 loop: CSVEGTYNEQFL. CDR3 DNA sequence: TGCAGCGTTGAAGGAACCTACAATGAGCAGTTCCTC.

This clonotype was seen more than once but under ten times. The chain links TRBV7-2 to TRBJ2-1, with TRBD2 identical over 7 bases. The germline V gene has CDR1 SGHTA and CDR2 FQGNSA. The junction had 12 bases not matched to a gene; V was cut back by 7 bases and J by 6 bases. The CDR3 consists of 15 residues. CDR3 protein: CASNRGDLTVNEQFF. CDR3 bases: TGTGCCAGCAACCGGGGGGACTTAACAGTCAATGAGCAGTTCTTC.

V usage is TRBV29-1 and J usage is TRBJ2-5; TRBD2 matches at 7 bases. Germline V gene data show CDR1 as SQVTM and CDR2 as ANQGSEA. With V trimmed by 7 bases and J by 1 base, 9 bases remained unmatched. The CDR3 consists of 14 residues. CDR3 residues: CSAQYGTTQETQYF. In DNA, the CDR3 is TGCAGCGCCCAGTACGGGACTACCCAAGAGACCCAGTACTTC.

CDR3 amino acids: CASSYVALGTQYF. Written as DNA, the CDR3 is TGTGCCAGCAGTTACGTGGCCCTGGGGACCCAGTACTTC. This rearrangement joins TRBV6-6 to TRBJ2-5; D is ambiguous. With 2 bases removed from V and 7 bases from J, the gap between germline ends came to 11 bases. Germline V gene lookup returns CDR1 MNHNY and CDR2 SVGAGI (reference sequence). This CDR3 has 13 amino acids.

V and J are TRBV5-1 and TRBJ1-2; D is unresolved. Germline values: CDR1 SGHRS, CDR2 YFSETQ. V was shortened by 8 bases and J by 4 bases, with 24 bases between the two germline ends. This CDR3 comprises 16 residues. This CDR3 is CASGEVHSQSSYGYTF. The CDR3 DNA reads TGCGCCAGTGGAGAGGTCCATTCCCAATCCTCCTATGGCTACACCTTC.

This chain connects TRBV20-1 to TRBJ2-5, with 8 bases identical to TRBD1. Matching the DNA end better, TRBJ2-7 makes the J call doubtful. There are 14 residues in the CDR3. Per germline, CDR1 DFQATT and CDR2 SNEGSKA (reference sequence). CDR3 bases: TGCAGTGCTAGCCCGGTTAACAGGGGGTACGAGCAGTACTTC. It specifies CSASPVNRGYEQYF.

This clonotype was counted a few times. The rearrangement joins TRBV7-9 to TRBJ2-3, with D tentatively TRBD2 (5 bases). This CDR3 region has 14 residues. Germline values: CDR1 SEHNR, CDR2 FQNEAQ (reference sequence). V lost 11 bases, J lost 4 bases, and 19 bases lay in between. The CDR3, as DNA: TGTGCCCTAGAACCGGCGGGCTCCTCAGATACGCAGTATTTT. Protein sequence: CALEPAGSSDTQYF.

The chain links TRBV11-1 to TRBJ1-5; weak D call: TRBD1 (5 bases). This CDR3 spans 15 amino acids. V dropped 0 bases and J dropped 15 bases, with 21 bases sitting between them. CDR1 is SGHAT and CDR2 is FQDESV in the germline V gene (reference sequence). For the CDR3, the DNA is TGTGCCAGCAGCTTAGCGCCAGGGAGACAGCCCCGAAGGCATTTT. This gives the protein CASSLAPGRQPRRHF.

V is TRBV4-2 and J is TRBJ2-3; no clear D. The length of the CDR3 is 15 residues. The germline V and J ends were trimmed by 0 bases and 5 bases, with 12 bases remaining between them. CDR1 is LGHNA, CDR2 YNFKEQ, per germline. DNA for the CDR3: TGTGCCAGCAGCCAAGAAAGGGTAACCCGAGATACGCAGTATTTT. It encodes CASSQERVTRDTQYF.

The rearrangement uses TRBV20-1 and TRBJ2-1; D not resolved. The CDR3 has 14 amino acids. Germline V gene data show CDR1 as DFQATT and CDR2 as SNEGSKA (reference sequence). V shed 6 bases and J shed 1 base, with 13 bases lying between them. The CDR3 spells CSAGSDRSYNEQFF. CDR3 nucleotides: TGCAGTGCCGGGTCTGATAGATCCTACAATGAGCAGTTCTTC.

The chain joins TRBV9 to TRBJ2-3; D perhaps matches TRBD2 (6 bases). Germline CDR1 SGDLS, CDR2 YYNGEE. V lost 4 bases, J lost 3 bases, and 18 bases lay in between. This CDR3 is built from 16 residues. The chain's CDR3 is CASSPGDSRETDTQYF. In DNA form, the CDR3 reads TGTGCCAGCAGCCCCGGGGACTCGAGGGAGACAGATACGCAGTATTTT.

The table lists this clonotype with a few counts. CDR3: CASRQASTGELFF. DNA of the CDR3: TGTGCCAGCAGACAGGCTTCCACCGGGGAGCTGTTTTTT. The rearrangement uses TRBV12-3 or TRBV12-4 and TRBJ2-2; a possible D gene is TRBD1 (5 bases). The CDR3 contains 13 residues. V gave up 6 bases and J gave up 4 bases, with 9 bases separating them.

The sample holds a few counts of this clonotype. The V call is TRBV7-9, the J call TRBJ2-5, with D maybe TRBD1 (5 bases). CDR1 and CDR2 from the germline V gene are SEHNR and FQNEAQ (reference sequence). V was cut by 1 base and J by 4 bases, with 10 bases left in between. This CDR3 is built from 14 residues. The CDR3 is CASSLEGYGETQYF. In nucleotides, the CDR3 is TGTGCCAGCAGCTTAGAGGGGTATGGAGAGACCCAGTACTTC. Complete variable domain (other parts from reference TRBV7-9 and TRBJ2-5): DTGVSQNPRHKITKRGQNVTFRCDPISEHNRLYWYRQTLGQGPEFLTYFQNEAQLEKSRLLSDRFSAERPKGSFSTLEIQRTEQGDSAMYLCASSLEGYGETQYFGPGTRLLVL.